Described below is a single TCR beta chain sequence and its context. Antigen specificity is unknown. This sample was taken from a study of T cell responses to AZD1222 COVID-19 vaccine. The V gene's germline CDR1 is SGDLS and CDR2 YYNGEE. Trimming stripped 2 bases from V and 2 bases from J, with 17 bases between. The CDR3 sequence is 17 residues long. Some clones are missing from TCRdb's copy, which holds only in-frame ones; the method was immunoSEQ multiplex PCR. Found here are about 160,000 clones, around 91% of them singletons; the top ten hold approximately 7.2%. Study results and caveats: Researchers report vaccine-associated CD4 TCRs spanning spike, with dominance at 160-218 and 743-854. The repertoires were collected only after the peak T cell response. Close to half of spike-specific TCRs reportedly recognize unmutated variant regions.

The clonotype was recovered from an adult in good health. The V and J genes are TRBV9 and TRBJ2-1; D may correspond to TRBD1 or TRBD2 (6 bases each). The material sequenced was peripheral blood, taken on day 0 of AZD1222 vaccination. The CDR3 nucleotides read TGTGCCAGCAGCGTCGGGGGCACACCCAGCCCCTACAATGAGCAGTTCTTC. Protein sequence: CASSVGGTPSPYNEQFF.